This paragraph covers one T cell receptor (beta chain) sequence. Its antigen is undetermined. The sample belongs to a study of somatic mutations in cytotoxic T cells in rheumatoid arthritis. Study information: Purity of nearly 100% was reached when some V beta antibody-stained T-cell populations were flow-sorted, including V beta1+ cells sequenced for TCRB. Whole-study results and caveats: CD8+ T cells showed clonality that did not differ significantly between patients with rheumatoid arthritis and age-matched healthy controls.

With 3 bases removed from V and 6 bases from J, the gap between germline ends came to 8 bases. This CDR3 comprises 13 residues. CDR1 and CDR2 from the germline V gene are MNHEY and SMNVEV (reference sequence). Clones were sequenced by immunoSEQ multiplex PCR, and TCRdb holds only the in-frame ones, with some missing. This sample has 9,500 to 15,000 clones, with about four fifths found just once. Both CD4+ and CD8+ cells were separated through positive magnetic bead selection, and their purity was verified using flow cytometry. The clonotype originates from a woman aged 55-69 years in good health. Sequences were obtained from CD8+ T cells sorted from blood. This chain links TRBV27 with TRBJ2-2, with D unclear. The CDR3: CASSLVLAGELFF. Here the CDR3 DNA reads TGTGCCAGCAGTTTGGTCTTAGCCGGGGAGCTGTTTTTT.